This TCR beta chain was captured by sequencing in a study of T cell responses to AZD1222 COVID-19 vaccine. Looking at the study overall: Second-dose timings of about 4 or about 12 weeks were pooled.

Regarding this clone: The antigen remains unidentified.

Libraries were prepared by immunoSEQ multiplex PCR; TCRdb keeps only in-frame clonotypes and omits some of them. In the table there are over 100,000 clones, approximately 90% of which are singletons. Trimming took 2 bases from V and 1 from J, leaving 11 bases between them. The CDR3 consists of 15 residues. Germline loops: CDR1 MNHNY, CDR2 SVGAGI (reference sequence). Study-wide points: Most donors were white British, females outnumbered males, and clonal diversity was possibly underestimated. The peak T cell response came first, and repertoires were sampled only after it.

The sequencing here drew on peripheral blood, taken on day 0 of AZD1222 vaccination. This TCR derives from an adult in good health. This chain connects TRBV6-6 to TRBJ1-1; D gene ambiguous. The DNA of the CDR3 is TGTGCCAGCAGTTACGGTGGTTCACGGAACACTGAAGCTTTCTTT. Amino acids: CASSYGGSRNTEAFF.